Following are 27 T cell receptor beta chains from one sample sequenced in a study of blood T cell repertoires in COVID-19. Here immunoSEQ multiplex PCR was the method, and the copy in TCRdb shows in-frame clones only, minus some. This repertoire shows hundreds of thousands of clones, 75% to 90% found once; its top ten account for around 1.1%. Sequenced sample: PBMCs or T cells enriched from blood (not recorded which). All receptors derive from a young man who had recovered from COVID-19.

V and J are TRBV9 and TRBJ1-2, with TRBD1 as a possible D gene (5 bases). Trimming took 3 bases from V and 3 from J, leaving 18 bases between them. The CDR3 is 16 amino acids. Germline-derived CDR1 and CDR2 are SGDLS and YYNGEE. The CDR3 DNA reads as TGTGCCAGCAGCGCCAGGGTTTTTGGGCAGGACTATGGCTACACCTTC. Encoded protein: CASSARVFGQDYGYTF. The whole variable domain, remainder taken from reference TRBV9 and TRBJ1-2, is DSGVTQTPKHLITATGQRVTLRCSPRSGDLSVYWYQQSLDQGLQFLIQYYNGEERAKGNILERFSAQQFPDLHSELNLSSLELGDSALYFCASSARVFGQDYGYTFGSGTRLTVV.

This clone was detected only a few times. The chain combines TRBV10-3 with TRBJ1-2; D remains unclear. Germline V lookup: CDR1 ENHRY, CDR2 SYGVKD. CDR3 length: 13 residues. Trimming pared 10 bases from V and 3 bases from J, leaving 15 bases between. The CDR3 region is CATEAVSYYGYTF. DNA of the CDR3: TGTGCCACGGAGGCAGTTTCGTACTATGGCTACACCTTC.

V and J are TRBV27 and TRBJ2-3; the match to TRBD2 covers 8 bases. This CDR3 spans 16 amino acids. Germline V gene data show CDR1 as MNHEY and CDR2 as SMNVEV (reference sequence). The junction had 14 bases not matched to a gene; V was cut back by 3 bases and J by 9 bases. In DNA form, the CDR3 reads TGTGCCAGCAGTTTCGGCGGGACTAGATCACAGATAACGCAGTATTTT. Protein sequence: CASSFGGTRSQITQYF.

This sequence joins TRBV6-6 and TRBJ2-4; D is perhaps TRBD2 (7 bases). Germline CDR1 and CDR2: MNHNY and SVGAGI (reference sequence). V lost 5 bases, J lost 2 bases, and 16 bases lay in between. The CDR3 spans 16 residues. In DNA form, the CDR3 reads TGTGCCAGCAGTCCAGTTGGGGGGGCTACCAAAAACATTCAGTACTTC. Amino acid sequence: CASSPVGGATKNIQYF.

This clone was detected once. The J gene is TRBJ2-3, the V gene TRBV5-6; D is uncertain. In germline, CDR1 is SGHDT, CDR2 YYEEEE. The CDR3 runs 15 residues. V dropped 1 base and J dropped 1 base, with 10 bases sitting between them. The CDR3 spells CASSLWLTGTDTQYF. For the CDR3, the DNA is TGTGCCAGCAGCTTGTGGCTAACAGGCACAGATACGCAGTATTTT.

The genes are TRBV7-9 and TRBJ1-3, with D perhaps matching TRBD1 (5 bases). CDR1 is SEHNR, CDR2 FQNEAQ, per germline (reference sequence). With 5 bases removed from V and 11 bases from J, the gap between germline ends came to 19 bases. This CDR3 comprises 14 residues. The chain's CDR3 is CASSGGDFLGPIYF. The CDR3 DNA sequence: TGTGCCAGCAGCGGTGGGGACTTTCTCGGGCCCATATATTTT.

This chain uses TRBV28 with TRBJ1-2; D unclear. CDR3 length: 12 residues. V was clipped by 7 bases and J by 7 bases, with 13 bases between them. Germline V lookup: CDR1 MDHEN, CDR2 SYDVKM. In nucleotides, the CDR3 is TGTGCCAGCACCCTAGAGGTGGGTGGCTACACCTTC. Its protein product is CASTLEVGGYTF.

The genes are TRBV7-9 and TRBJ2-3; D might be TRBD2 (5 bases). Germline CDR1 and CDR2: SEHNR and FQNEAQ (reference sequence). This CDR3 has 16 amino acids. V was clipped by 2 bases and J by 0 bases, with 12 bases between them. The CDR3 DNA sequence: TGTGCCAGCAGCTTACTAGCAGACTTTAGCACAGATACGCAGTATTTT. The encoded protein is CASSLLADFSTDTQYF.

This chain connects TRBV5-1 to TRBJ2-2; 8 bases agree with TRBD1. CDR1 SGHRS and CDR2 YFSETQ come from the germline V gene. V shed 6 bases and J 7 bases; nucleotides not matched to a gene: 8. The CDR3 is 14 residues long. CDR3: CASTENRGNGELFF. The DNA of the CDR3 is TGCGCCAGCACCGAGAACAGGGGGAACGGGGAGCTGTTTTTT.

The J gene is TRBJ1-3, the V gene TRBV4-1, with a weak D call TRBD1 (5 bases). This CDR3 has 17 residues. Germline CDR1 is MGHRA and CDR2 is YSYEKL. With 0 bases removed from V and 0 bases from J, the gap between germline ends came to 12 bases. The CDR3 sequence is CASSQDVQGISGNTIYF. In DNA form, the CDR3 reads TGCGCCAGCAGCCAAGATGTGCAGGGCATCTCTGGAAACACCATATATTTT.

This chain connects TRBV5-6 to TRBJ1-2, with D maybe TRBD1 (6 bases). The CDR3 extends over 14 amino acids. With 1 base removed from V and 4 bases from J, the gap between germline ends came to 11 bases. Germline CDR1 and CDR2: SGHDT and YYEEEE. The chain's CDR3 is CASSLPGEGYGYTF. The CDR3 nucleotides read TGTGCCAGCAGCTTGCCAGGGGAGGGCTATGGCTACACCTTC.

The CDR3 region is CASSLDPNQPQHF. Written as DNA, the CDR3 is TGTGCCAGCAGTTTAGATCCAAATCAGCCCCAGCATTTT. This chain connects TRBV5-4 to TRBJ1-5; D remains unclear. Germline CDR1 and CDR2: SGHNT and YYREEE (reference sequence). The length of the CDR3 is 13 residues. Trimming left V 5 bases short and J 4 bases short, with 10 bases between.

The chain carries TRBV2 and TRBJ2-7; D might be TRBD2 (6 bases). This CDR3 is 13 amino acids long. V was cut by 6 bases and J by 3 bases, with 12 bases left in between. CDR1 and CDR2 (germline): SNHLY, FYNNEI. The CDR3: CASSREPDYEQYF. The CDR3 nucleotides read TGTGCCAGCAGCCGGGAGCCTGACTACGAGCAGTACTTC.

This rearrangement joins TRBV11-2 to TRBJ2-7, with TRBD2 identical over 7 bases. J lost 3 bases, V lost 2 bases, and 4 bases had no gene match. The CDR3 spans 14 residues. The germline CDR1 and CDR2 sequences are SGHAT and FQNNGV. The CDR3 here is CASSLMGGIYEQYF. The CDR3 nucleotides are TGTGCCAGCAGCTTAATGGGGGGGATCTACGAGCAGTACTTC.

The chain couples TRBV28 to TRBJ1-5; 12 nucleotides align to TRBD1. The V gene's germline CDR1 is MDHEN and CDR2 SYDVKM. CDR3 length: 15 amino acids. The V segment lost 6 bases and the J segment 6 bases; nucleotides outside the gene matches: 6. CDR3 sequence reads: CASRPGTGGLQPQHF. In DNA, the CDR3 is TGTGCCAGCAGGCCAGGGACAGGGGGCCTTCAGCCCCAGCATTTT.

This rearrangement joins TRBV19 to TRBJ2-2; 7 bases map to TRBD1. The CDR3 sequence is 16 residues long. V shed 4 bases, J shed 1 base, and the junction held 6 bases outside the gene matches. Germline V lookup: CDR1 LNHDA, CDR2 SQIVND (reference sequence). The CDR3 here is CASSKVWTGNTGELFF. In nucleotides, the CDR3 is TGTGCCAGTAGTAAGGTTTGGACAGGGAACACCGGGGAGCTGTTTTTT.

V and J are TRBV5-1 and TRBJ2-7, with 8 nucleotides matching TRBD2. The V and J ends lost 1 base and 3 bases, in that order; junction bases with no gene match: 3. CDR1 and CDR2 (germline): SGHRS, YFSETQ. The CDR3 consists of 14 residues. Here the CDR3 reads CASSLRTSGYEQYF. CDR3 coding DNA: TGCGCCAGCAGCTTGAGAACTAGCGGCTACGAGCAGTACTTC.

The V call is TRBV7-8, the J call TRBJ2-1; D is uncertain. V lost 6 bases, J lost 1 base, and 13 bases lay in between. The CDR3 has 15 residues. The germline V gene encodes CDR1 SGHVS and CDR2 FQNEAQ. CDR3 in amino acids: CASSPRGRSYNEQFF. In nucleotides, the CDR3 is TGTGCCAGCAGTCCGCGCGGAAGATCCTACAATGAGCAGTTCTTC.

This clone has only one observation. J is TRBJ2-5 and V is TRBV6-4, with 9 bases identical to TRBD1. The CDR3 length is 19 residues. Trimming at V came to 2 bases and at J to 4 bases, leaving 17 bases not matched to a gene. Germline V gives CDR1 MRHNA, CDR2 SNTAGT. CDR3 nucleotides: TGTGCCAGCAGTGACAAAAATTTCCGGGACAGGGAAAAAATAGAGACCCAGTACTTC. Its translation: CASSDKNFRDREKIETQYF.

The rearrangement joins TRBV5-1 to TRBJ2-7; no clear D gene. The CDR3 runs 16 residues. Per the germline V gene, CDR1 is SGHRS and CDR2 is YFSETQ. V was pared by 0 bases and J by 2 bases, with 15 bases between. The CDR3 protein is CASSLVVTGFTYEQYF. In nucleotides, the CDR3 is TGCGCCAGCAGCTTGGTCGTTACCGGTTTTACCTACGAGCAGTACTTC. Full variable domain (missing parts from reference TRBV5-1 and TRBJ2-7): KAGVTQTPRYLIKTRGQQVTLSCSPISGHRSVSWYQQTPGQGLQFLFEYFSETQRNKGNFPGRFSGRQFSNSRSEMNVSTLELGDSALYLCASSLVVTGFTYEQYFGPGTRLTVT.

This clone has just a few counts. This chain's CDR3 is CASSQRRPANTGELFF. CDR3 bases: TGCGCCAGCAGTCAGCGGAGACCTGCCAACACCGGGGAGCTGTTTTTT. The chain employs TRBV10-1 and TRBJ2-2, with D perhaps matching TRBD2 (5 bases). Germline CDR1 WNHNN, CDR2 SYGVQD (reference sequence). Deletions cut 5 bases from V and 2 bases from J, with 15 bases between. The CDR3 consists of 16 residues.

Worth noting for this clone: At the DNA level, this CDR3 is encoded by other sequences in the same sample as well. CDR3 sequence reads: CASSLTGNTEAFF. The CDR3 DNA reads as TGCGCCAGCAGCCTCACAGGGAACACTGAAGCTTTCTTT. The rearrangement uses TRBV5-1 and TRBJ1-1, with D possibly being TRBD1 (5 bases). V was pared by 4 bases and J by 1 base, with 8 bases between. Germline CDR1 is SGHRS and CDR2 is YFSETQ. CDR3 length: 13 residues. Drawing the rest from reference TRBV5-1 and TRBJ1-1, the complete variable domain is KAGVTQTPRYLIKTRGQQVTLSCSPISGHRSVSWYQQTPGQGLQFLFEYFSETQRNKGNFPGRFSGRQFSNSRSEMNVSTLELGDSALYLCASSLTGNTEAFFGQGTRLTVV.

This chain connects TRBV10-2 to TRBJ2-1, with D unresolved. Germline assignment: CDR1 WSHSY and CDR2 SAAADI. The CDR3 runs 15 residues. The germline V and J ends were trimmed by 4 bases and 2 bases, with 12 bases remaining between them. Here the CDR3 reads CASSGRALTYNEQFF. The CDR3 DNA follows: TGCGCCAGCAGTGGTAGAGCGCTCACCTACAATGAGCAGTTCTTC.

V is TRBV27 and J is TRBJ1-1; D might be TRBD1 (5 bases). Trimming left V 0 bases short and J 6 bases short, with 32 bases between. The CDR3 loop spans 21 amino acids. Germline assignment: CDR1 MNHEY and CDR2 SMNVEV (reference sequence). The CDR3 nucleotides read TGTGCCAGCAGTTTATCGAGGGGTGAGGTGGGGGGACGGCGTGAAGGGGCTGAAGCTTTCTTT. Translated: CASSLSRGEVGGRREGAEAFF.

Only one count was recorded for this clone. The rearrangement uses TRBV12-3 or TRBV12-4 and TRBJ2-5, with D maybe TRBD1 (7 bases). The V gene lost 8 bases and the J gene lost 3 bases, with 10 bases spanning the gap. The CDR3 is 12 amino acids. The CDR3 here is CASGGTEETQYF. The CDR3 region has the DNA TGTGCCAGCGGCGGGACAGAAGAGACCCAGTACTTC.

The V and J genes are TRBV5-5 and TRBJ2-7; 10 bases align to TRBD2. Germline V lookup: CDR1 SGHKS, CDR2 YYEKEE (reference sequence). J was trimmed by 2 bases and V by 4 bases; bases with no gene match: 3. This CDR3 comprises 14 residues. CDR3 sequence reads: CASSRTSGTYEQYF. CDR3 nucleotide sequence: TGTGCCAGCAGCCGGACTAGCGGAACCTACGAGCAGTACTTC. Full variable domain (remainder filled in from reference TRBV5-5 and TRBJ2-7): DAGVTQSPTHLIKTRGQQVTLRCSPISGHKSVSWYQQVLGQGPQFIFQYYEKEERGRGNFPDRFSARQFPNYSSELNVNALLLGDSALYLCASSRTSGTYEQYFGPGTRLTVT.

V is TRBV19 and J is TRBJ1-1; tentatively, D is TRBD1 (5 bases). CDR3 length: 15 amino acids. Germline CDR1 LNHDA, CDR2 SQIVND (reference sequence). Between the trimmed V and J ends, which lost 7 bases and 9 bases, there was a span of 24 bases. The CDR3 nucleotides read TGTGCCAGTATAGGTGACTGGGACCAAGCGGGACAAGCTTTCTTT. This gives the protein CASIGDWDQAGQAFF.